These T cell receptor beta chains were read from a single sample in a study of cytomegalovirus exposure and HLA in healthy donors. The method was immunoSEQ multiplex PCR; TCRdb's version includes in-frame clones alone and lacks a portion of them. The table includes about 160,000 clones, approximately 80% detected once. Sequenced input: PBMCs. The receptor set was obtained from a woman aged 30 to 39 in good health and CMV-seropositive. CDR3s include the opening cysteine and the closing phenylalanine or tryptophan. Fields, in order: V gene, J gene, clone size, CDR3 protein. Clone size is shown for a subset of rows, as once, few, many or a class of expanded clone.

V: TRBV5-1
J: TRBJ2-3
size: -
CDR3: CASSSGGLAGVNTQYF

V: TRBV7-9
J: TRBJ2-7
size: -
CDR3: CASSPRDRVYEQYF

V: TRBV2
J: TRBJ2-3
size: -
CDR3: CASSELAVTDTQYF

V: TRBV18
J: TRBJ2-7
size: -
CDR3: CASSPGRASSYEQYF

V: TRBV10-3
J: TRBJ2-7
size: -
CDR3: CAISESLPGQGSSYEQYF

V: TRBV7-8
J: TRBJ1-4
size: -
CDR3: CASSSQAGGGNEKLFF

V: TRBV7-2
J: TRBJ2-5
size: -
CDR3: CASSLGLAGAQETQYF

V: TRBV5-4
J: TRBJ2-1
size: -
CDR3: CASSLFGGPHNEQFF

V: TRBV6-1
J: TRBJ1-5
size: -
CDR3: CASRKLDFDGQPQHF

V: TRBV7-3
J: TRBJ1-2
size: -
CDR3: CASSLGGQGGYTF

V: TRBV18
J: TRBJ2-4
size: -
CDR3: CASSLNPTVVGIQYF

V: TRBV5-6
J: TRBJ1-5
size: -
CDR3: CASSLGPDSNQPQHF

V: TRBV11-2
J: TRBJ2-5
size: -
CDR3: CASSGAPRGTQETQYF

V: TRBV6-6
J: TRBJ1-5
size: -
CDR3: CASTGDRSQPQHF

V: TRBV9
J: TRBJ2-3
size: -
CDR3: CASSPRTSRDTQYF

V: TRBV30
J: TRBJ1-5
size: -
CDR3: CAWSGQGNQPQHF

V: TRBV4-3
J: TRBJ1-4
size: -
CDR3: CASSQDHYRGFTNEKLFF

V: TRBV18
J: TRBJ1-1
size: few
CDR3: CASSPPSRQGDQAFF

V: TRBV5-1
J: TRBJ2-1
size: few
CDR3: CASSLGGGAYNEQFF

V: TRBV9
J: TRBJ2-1
size: few
CDR3: CASSARGGTGGRNEQFF